A single TCR beta chain is shown here with its context. This table comes from immunoSEQ multiplex PCR, and its TCRdb copy is limited to in-frame clones, with some not included. The sample contains about 600,000 clones, roughly 98% of which appear only once. This entry belongs to a study of shared clonotypes between healthy human individuals. The ends were cut back, 5 bases at V and 2 bases at J, with 10 bases in the middle. The CDR3 covers 13 residues. Germline V gene sequence: CDR1 SGHRS, CDR2 YFSETQ. CD45RO-negative, CCR7-selected cells formed the naive CD8 fraction, which excluded terminally differentiated effector memory CD45RA+ cells.

Sequencing input: naive CD8+ T cells sorted from blood. The sequence was collected from a man aged 25 to 40 in good health. This sequence joins TRBV5-1 and TRBJ2-5; TRBD1 is a possible D gene (5 bases). CDR3 residues: CASRKAGQETQYF. CDR3 coding DNA: TGCGCCAGCAGAAAGGCAGGGCAAGAGACCCAGTACTTC.